Listed below are T cell receptor beta chains from one sample, sequenced in a study of OX40 agonist ivuxolimab in advanced cancers. Sequenced by immunoSEQ multiplex PCR; TCRdb stores in-frame clones only, minus some. This table holds around 56,000 clones, around nine tenths found once. This material consisted of CD4+ or CD8+ T cells sorted from blood, taken in a trial of the OX40 agonist ivuxolimab. These receptor sequences come from an adult with an advanced solid tumor such as melanoma, head and neck, liver or kidney cancer. Each CDR3 is given with its conserved first and last residue. The order of the fields is D gene, V gene, J gene, clone size, CDR3 protein, CDR3 DNA. The D gene is left open where the match is weak. Clone size is shown for a subset of rows, as once, few, many or a class of expanded clone.

-,TRBV6-5,TRBJ2-6,-,CASKSGAGANVLTF,TGTGCCAGCAAATCCGGTGCTGGGGCCAACGTCCTGACTTTC
-,TRBV7-2,TRBJ2-7,few,CASSLSGARNEQYF,TGTGCCAGCAGCTTATCGGGGGCGCGTAACGAGCAGTACTTC
-,TRBV9,TRBJ2-5,-,CASSPPWGSKETQYF,TGTGCCAGCAGCCCTCCCTGGGGCAGTAAAGAGACCCAGTACTTC
-,TRBV5-4,TRBJ1-1,-,CASSLGSANTEAFF,TGTGCCAGCAGCTTAGGGAGCGCAAACACTGAAGCTTTCTTT
TRBD2,TRBV5-1,TRBJ2-7,-,CASSSGLADYEQYF,TGCGCCAGCAGCAGCGGACTAGCGGACTACGAGCAGTACTTC
TRBD2,TRBV5-4,TRBJ2-1,-,CASSLLAGGGNEQFF,TGTGCCAGCAGCTTACTAGCGGGAGGGGGCAATGAGCAGTTCTTC
-,TRBV9,TRBJ1-1,once,CASSGGETEAFF,TGTGCCAGCAGCGGCGGAGAAACTGAAGCTTTCTTT
-,TRBV6-6,TRBJ2-7,-,CASSYRDTYEQYF,TGTGCCAGCAGTTACCGGGACACCTACGAGCAGTACTTC
TRBD2,TRBV7-2,TRBJ2-1,-,CASSFLAAPYNEQFF,TGTGCCAGCAGCTTTCTAGCGGCACCCTACAATGAGCAGTTCTTC
TRBD1,TRBV5-1,TRBJ2-7,-,CASSSDRGWYEQYF,TGCGCCAGCAGTTCGGACAGGGGTTGGTACGAGCAGTACTTC
TRBD2,TRBV28,TRBJ2-1,-,CASSSSGRGEQFF,TGTGCCAGCAGTTCTAGCGGGAGAGGTGAGCAGTTCTTC
-,TRBV9,TRBJ2-1,-,CASSVAGFSYNEQFF,TGTGCCAGCAGCGTAGCGGGCTTCTCCTACAATGAGCAGTTCTTC
TRBD1,TRBV5-6,TRBJ2-3,few,CASSSSATGTTADTQYF,TGTGCCAGCAGCTCATCCGCGACAGGGACAACTGCAGATACGCAGTATTTT
-,TRBV6-6,TRBJ1-2,-,CASSNNYGYTF,TGTGCCAGCAGTAATAACTATGGCTACACCTTC
-,TRBV18,TRBJ2-7,-,CASSPPVSGLGEQYF,TGTGCCAGCTCACCACCAGTTTCAGGTTTAGGGGAGCAGTACTTC
TRBD2,TRBV6-6,TRBJ2-1,-,CASSYRAGYHNEQFF,TGTGCCAGCAGTTACCGAGCGGGATACCACAATGAGCAGTTCTTC
TRBD2,TRBV9,TRBJ2-7,once,CASSVASGRPGEQYF,TGTGCCAGCAGCGTAGCTAGCGGGAGGCCGGGCGAGCAGTACTTC
-,TRBV15,TRBJ2-5,-,CATSRGGTEETQYF,TGTGCCACCAGCAGAGGCGGGACAGAAGAGACCCAGTACTTC
TRBD1,TRBV19,TRBJ1-1,-,CASSPRQGRLVTEAFF,TGTGCCAGTAGTCCACGACAGGGGAGATTGGTCACTGAAGCTTTCTTT
TRBD2,TRBV7-3,TRBJ2-2,once,CASSMTSGGTGELFF,TGTGCCAGCAGCATGACTAGCGGGGGTACCGGGGAGCTGTTTTTT
TRBD1,TRBV7-9,TRBJ2-7,few,CASSTGQGTVEQYF,TGTGCCAGCAGCACCGGACAGGGGACCGTCGAGCAGTACTTC
-,TRBV7-9,TRBJ2-7,-,CASSFADEQYF,TGTGCCAGCAGCTTTGCCGACGAGCAGTACTTC
TRBD1,TRBV7-9,TRBJ1-2,-,CASSLAGTGVGYTF,TGTGCCAGCAGCTTAGCGGGGACAGGGGTCGGCTACACCTTC
TRBD1,TRBV28,TRBJ2-7,-,CASSLIGQGHEQYF,TGTGCCAGCAGTTTAATAGGACAGGGTCACGAGCAGTACTTC
-,TRBV7-2,TRBJ2-7,medium-sized,CASSLYYEQYF,TGTGCCAGCAGCCTCTACTACGAGCAGTACTTC
-,TRBV5-1,TRBJ2-4,-,CASSRGTTQHIQYF,TGCGCCAGCAGCAGAGGGACGACGCAGCACATTCAGTACTTC
-,TRBV29-1,TRBJ2-7,-,CSAPVPGRRMGEQYF,TGCAGCGCCCCCGTCCCTGGCCGGCGTATGGGCGAGCAGTACTTC
-,TRBV7-8,TRBJ2-3,-,CASSLNSAVSTDTQYF,TGTGCCAGCAGCTTAAATTCGGCGGTTAGCACAGATACGCAGTATTTT
-,TRBV28,TRBJ1-3,-,CASSLYENTIYF,TGTGCCAGCAGTTTATATGAAAACACCATATATTTT
TRBD1,TRBV19,TRBJ1-2,-,CASRGQRGPNYGYTF,TGTGCCAGTAGGGGACAGCGGGGGCCTAACTATGGCTACACCTTC
TRBD1,TRBV7-9,TRBJ2-7,-,CASSPQTGSYEQYF,TGTGCCAGCAGCCCCCAGACAGGGTCCTACGAGCAGTACTTC
TRBD1,TRBV7-2,TRBJ2-7,-,CASSFTGQRSYEQYF,TGTGCCAGCAGCTTCACGGGACAGCGTTCCTACGAGCAGTACTTC
TRBD2,TRBV19,TRBJ2-3,-,CASRGLAVTDTQYF,TGTGCCAGTAGGGGACTAGCGGTCACAGATACGCAGTATTTT
TRBD2,TRBV28,TRBJ2-1,-,CASSLTQGTSGGNEQFF,TGTGCCAGCAGTTTAACGCAGGGGACTAGCGGCGGCAATGAGCAGTTCTTC
-,TRBV2,TRBJ2-1,few,CASRVDSAAGSFF,TGTGCCAGCAGAGTAGACAGCGCCGCCGGATCGTTCTTC
-,TRBV10-2,TRBJ1-5,-,CASSGGMNQPQHF,TGCGCCAGCAGCGGAGGGATGAATCAGCCCCAGCATTTT
-,TRBV5-4,TRBJ1-1,-,CASSLAGVSTEAFF,TGTGCCAGCAGCTTGGCAGGGGTATCCACTGAAGCTTTCTTT
-,TRBV19,TRBJ1-1,-,CASRRESFTEAFF,TGTGCCAGTAGGAGGGAATCGTTCACTGAAGCTTTCTTT
-,TRBV5-5,TRBJ2-3,-,CASSPPTGPDTQYF,TGTGCCAGCAGCCCGCCAACAGGGCCAGATACGCAGTATTTT
-,TRBV4-1,TRBJ2-7,-,CASSQDILYEQYF,TGCGCCAGCAGCCAAGATATCTTGTACGAGCAGTACTTC
-,TRBV28,TRBJ1-1,few,CASSFPWGGREAFF,TGTGCCAGCAGTTTCCCCTGGGGGGGCAGGGAAGCTTTCTTT
TRBD1,TRBV30,TRBJ2-7,once,CAWSVSLGQGAYEQYF,TGTGCCTGGAGTGTAAGTCTCGGGCAGGGGGCTTACGAGCAGTACTTC